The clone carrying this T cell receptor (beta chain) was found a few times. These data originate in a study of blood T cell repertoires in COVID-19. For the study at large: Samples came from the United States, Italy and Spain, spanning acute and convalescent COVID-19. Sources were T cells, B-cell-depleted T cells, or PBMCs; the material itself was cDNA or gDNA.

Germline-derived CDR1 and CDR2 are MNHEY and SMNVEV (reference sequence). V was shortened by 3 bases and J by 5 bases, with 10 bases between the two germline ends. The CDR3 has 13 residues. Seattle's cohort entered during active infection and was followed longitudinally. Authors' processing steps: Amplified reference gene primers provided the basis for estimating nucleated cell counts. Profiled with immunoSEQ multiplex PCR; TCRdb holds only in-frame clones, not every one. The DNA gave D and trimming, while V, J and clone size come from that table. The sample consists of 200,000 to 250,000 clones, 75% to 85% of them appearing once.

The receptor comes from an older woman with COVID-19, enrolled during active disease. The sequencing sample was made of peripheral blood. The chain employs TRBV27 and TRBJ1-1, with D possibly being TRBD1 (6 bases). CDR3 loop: CASSLGTQTEAFF. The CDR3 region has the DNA TGTGCCAGCAGTTTGGGGACACAGACTGAAGCTTTCTTT.